This T cell receptor (beta chain) was documented in a study of blood T cell repertoires in COVID-19. Study information: Samples representing acute and convalescent COVID-19 were sourced from the United States, Italy and Spain.

Assay: immunoSEQ multiplex PCR; the TCRdb copy retains only in-frame clones and omits some. The sample lists some 270,000 clones; 70% to 90% were seen once. CDR3 length equals 13 residues. V lost 6 bases and J 3 bases, leaving 8 bases between the germline ends. This chain joins TRBV12-3 or TRBV12-4 and TRBJ1-4, with D uncertain. The sample taken for sequencing was peripheral blood. This clonotype originated in a woman in her 70s with acute or convalescent COVID-19. CDR3 in amino acids: CASSPGSNEKLFF. CDR3 DNA sequence: TGTGCCAGCAGCCCAGGATCTAATGAAAAACTGTTTTTT.